These 17 T cell receptor beta chains were sequenced from one sample in a study of tumor-infiltrating lymphocytes in localized non-small cell lung cancer. TCRdb's table, derived via immunoSEQ multiplex PCR, lists solely in-frame clones and lacks some. The sample has under 3,000 clones; less than 70% are singletons. Specimen: uninvolved lung tissue not adjacent to the tumor. These receptors all stem from a human donor with non-small cell lung cancer.

V usage is TRBV6-5 and J usage is TRBJ1-5, with D possibly being TRBD1 (5 bases). CDR3 length equals 15 residues. CDR1 MNHEY and CDR2 SVGAGI come from the germline V gene. The ends were cut back, 5 bases at V and 4 bases at J, with 15 bases in the middle. CDR3 in DNA: TGTGCCAGCAGTCACACGGGGGGGGTTAATCAGCCCCAGCATTTT. Its protein product is CASSHTGGVNQPQHF.

In this sample, this clone turned up a few times. This chain joins TRBV6-6 and TRBJ2-2; a possible D gene is TRBD1 (5 bases). V lost 2 bases and J 6 bases, leaving 13 bases between the germline ends. The CDR3 is 15 residues long. Germline V gene data show CDR1 as MNHNY and CDR2 as SVGAGI (reference sequence). CDR3 protein: CASSYDSQGAGELFF. The CDR3 DNA reads as TGTGCCAGCAGTTACGATAGCCAGGGCGCCGGGGAGCTGTTTTTT.

The chain is built from TRBV7-2 and TRBJ2-3; 13 bases fit TRBD2. The CDR3 runs to 15 residues. The V gene's germline CDR1 is SGHTA and CDR2 FQGNSA. Losses at the gene ends were 5 bases for V and 5 bases for J; bases not matched to a gene: 4. CDR3 protein: CASSTRLAGGDTQYF. DNA for the CDR3: TGTGCCAGCAGCACAAGACTAGCGGGAGGAGATACGCAGTATTTT.

This clone was detected once. The chain is built from TRBV30 and TRBJ2-3; D is unclear. CDR1 and CDR2 from the germline V gene are GTSNPN and SVGIG (reference sequence). The CDR3 runs 13 residues. V shed 1 base and J shed 2 bases, with 7 bases lying between them. CDR3 in DNA: TGTGCCTGGAGTGCCGGGCTCACAGATACGCAGTATTTT. It is translated as CAWSAGLTDTQYF. Variable domain in full (rest from reference TRBV30 and TRBJ2-3): SQTIHQWPATLVQPVGSPLSLECTVEGTSNPNLYWYRQAAGRGLQLLFYSVGIGQISSEVPQNLSASRPQDRQFILSSKKLLLSDSGFYLCAWSAGLTDTQYFGPGTRLTVL.

V usage is TRBV7-6 and J usage is TRBJ2-7; TRBD2 might be the D (5 bases). Germline-derived CDR1 and CDR2 are SGHVS and FNYEAQ. V lost 5 bases and J 3 bases, leaving 11 bases between the germline ends. The length of the CDR3 is 13 residues. CDR3 sequence: CASSQRSYYEQYF. The CDR3 DNA is TGTGCCAGCAGCCAGCGGAGTTACTACGAGCAGTACTTC.

This chain uses TRBV6-5 with TRBJ1-1; D unresolved. The CDR3 totals 15 residues. The V end was cut by 0 bases, the J end by 5 bases, with 13 bases between. Germline V gives CDR1 MNHEY, CDR2 SVGAGI. CDR3 sequence reads: CASSYSMLRETEAFF. In DNA, the CDR3 is TGTGCCAGCAGTTACTCGATGTTACGGGAAACTGAAGCTTTCTTT.

The rearrangement links TRBV5-1 to TRBJ2-7; D possibly uses TRBD1 or TRBD2 (5 bases each). The germline V and J ends were trimmed by 4 bases and 3 bases, with 17 bases remaining between them. This CDR3 has 15 residues. Germline CDR1 SGHRS, CDR2 YFSETQ. The CDR3 sequence: CASSPGAHLFYEQYF. The CDR3 bases are TGCGCCAGCAGCCCCGGGGCCCACCTATTCTACGAGCAGTACTTC.

There are a few counts of this clone. The chain combines TRBV2 with TRBJ2-5, with 9 bases lining up with TRBD1. Trimming at V came to 5 bases and at J to 5 bases, leaving 3 bases not matched to a gene. This CDR3 region has 13 residues. Germline assignment: CDR1 SNHLY and CDR2 FYNNEI. The chain's CDR3 is CASSQDRGETQYF. In nucleotides, the CDR3 is TGTGCCAGCAGTCAAGACAGGGGGGAGACCCAGTACTTC.

The V call is TRBV6-5, the J call TRBJ2-7, with D perhaps matching TRBD2 (6 bases). V shed 3 bases and J shed 5 bases, with 11 bases lying between them. CDR3 size: 13 residues. Germline values: CDR1 MNHEY, CDR2 SVGAGI. CDR3 residues: CASSYREYDEQYF. The CDR3 nucleotides read TGTGCCAGCAGTTATCGGGAGTACGACGAGCAGTACTTC.

V is TRBV27 and J is TRBJ2-7; 7 bases align to TRBD1. The CDR3 has 14 amino acids. From germline, CDR1 is MNHEY and CDR2 SMNVEV (reference sequence). The junction had 4 bases not matched to a gene; V was cut back by 5 bases and J by 0 bases. This chain's CDR3 is CASSPGTVSYEQYF. The CDR3 nucleotides are TGTGCCAGCAGTCCCGGGACAGTCTCCTACGAGCAGTACTTC.

The V and J genes are TRBV18 and TRBJ2-2; D gene uncertain. CDR3 size: 14 residues. CDR1 is KGHSH and CDR2 is LQKENI in the germline V gene. Trimming took 1 base from V and 0 from J, leaving 3 bases between them. The CDR3 protein is CASSPQSNTGELFF. CDR3 sequence (DNA): TGTGCCAGCTCACCACAGTCGAACACCGGGGAGCTGTTTTTT. Drawing the rest from reference TRBV18 and TRBJ2-2, the complete variable domain is NAGVMQNPRHLVRRRGQEARLRCSPMKGHSHVYWYRQLPEEGLKFMVYLQKENIIDESGMPKERFSAEFPKEGPSILRIQQVVRGDSAAYFCASSPQSNTGELFFGEGSRLTVL.

V and J are TRBV7-2 and TRBJ2-7; 7 bases fit TRBD2. With 5 bases clipped from V and 3 bases from J, the junction kept 7 bases outside the gene matches. This CDR3 contains 14 residues. The germline CDR1 and CDR2 sequences are SGHTA and FQGNSA. CDR3 sequence (DNA): TGTGCCAGCAGCCCCCGACCGGGGGGCTACGAGCAGTACTTC. Encoded protein: CASSPRPGGYEQYF.

CDR3: CSVGWGRANTEAFF. CDR3 nucleotide sequence: TGCAGCGTTGGGTGGGGCAGGGCGAACACTGAAGCTTTCTTT. The V gene is TRBV29-1, the J gene TRBJ1-1; a possible D gene is TRBD1 (5 bases). The V end lost 4 bases, the J end lost 1 base, and 13 bases lay between the germline ends. Germline V gene data show CDR1 as SQVTM and CDR2 as ANQGSEA. The CDR3 has 14 amino acids. Using reference TRBV29-1 and TRBJ1-1 for the parts outside the CDR3, the full variable domain is SAVISQKPSRDICQRGTSLTIQCQVDSQVTMMFWYRQQPGQSLTLIATANQGSEATYESGFVIDKFPISRPNLTFSTLTVSNMSPEDSSIYLCSVGWGRANTEAFFGQGTRLTVV.

V and J are TRBV9 and TRBJ2-3; no firm D call. V was cut by 0 bases and J by 1 base, with 9 bases left in between. Per the germline V gene, CDR1 is SGDLS and CDR2 is YYNGEE. CDR3 length: 15 residues. The CDR3 DNA is TGTGCCAGCAGCGTAGGTAGTCTAGGCACAGATACGCAGTATTTT. Translated, it gives CASSVGSLGTDTQYF.

This clone was picked up a small number of times. The gene calls are TRBV7-2 and TRBJ2-7; a weak D match, TRBD2 (5 bases). The CDR3 length is 12 residues. Germline-derived CDR1 and CDR2 are SGHTA and FQGNSA. Between the trimmed V and J ends, which lost 4 bases and 4 bases, there was a span of 8 bases. In DNA, the CDR3 is TGTGCCAGCAGCTCCCGGGAATACGAGCAGTACTTC. Its protein product is CASSSREYEQYF.

The sample holds a few counts of this clone. This rearrangement joins TRBV28 to TRBJ1-5; the match to TRBD1 covers 8 bases. There are 11 residues in the CDR3. V trimming: 6 bases; J trimming: 9 bases; junction bases outside the gene matches: 1. The germline V gene has CDR1 MDHEN and CDR2 SYDVKM. CDR3 region: CASSRGRPQHF. CDR3 DNA: TGTGCCAGCAGCAGGGGGCGGCCCCAGCATTTT.

The CDR3 sequence: CSVERGTYNEQFF. In DNA form, the CDR3 reads TGCAGCGTTGAACGCGGTACCTACAATGAGCAGTTCTTC. The chain has TRBV29-1 and TRBJ2-1; D unclear. CDR1 and CDR2 from the germline V gene are SQVTM and ANQGSEA. This CDR3 is built from 13 residues. The V gene lost 2 bases and the J gene lost 2 bases, with 7 bases spanning the gap.